Presented here are 10 T cell receptor beta chains from one specimen sequenced in a study of T cell repertoires in cytomegalovirus infection. TCRdb analysed the reads with MiXCR anew, one entry per CDR3 protein. This sample yields around 500,000 distinct CDR3 sequences, of which about 39% are seen a single time; about 45% belongs to the top ten. Their specific antigens are unknown. This sample comprised cultured PBMCs, obtained from culture after CMV antigen stimulation. All receptors derive from a human donor in good health (CMV status not recorded). Some clones in this sample may be carry-over from other donors' samples.

The rearrangement links TRBV7-9 to TRBJ1-1, with D hard to call. Trimming removed 5 bases from V and 1 base from J, with 8 bases in between. This CDR3 has 13 residues. Germline loops: CDR1 SEHNR, CDR2 FQNEAQ (reference sequence). For the CDR3, the DNA is TGTGCCAGCAGCCCAGACGGGAACACTGAAGCTTTCTTT. Translation: CASSPDGNTEAFF.

Only a few counts were recorded for this clonotype. Here the CDR3 DNA reads TGTGCCAGCAGCCCCTGGGGCGCGCCGCCCAGGCCCCAGGGGTACTTC. Translation gives CASSPWGAPPRPQGYF. The chain recombines TRBV5-6 with TRBJ2-7; the D gene is possibly TRBD1 (5 bases). Per the germline V gene, CDR1 is SGHDT and CDR2 is YYEEEE. CDR3 length: 16 amino acids. V lost 4 bases and J 12 bases, leaving 29 bases between the germline ends.

The chain couples TRBV11-1 to TRBJ1-2; TRBD1 matches at 9 bases. With 5 bases clipped from V and 6 bases from J, the junction kept 4 bases outside the gene matches. This CDR3 is built from 13 residues. CDR1 is SGHAT, CDR2 FQDESV, per germline (reference sequence). In DNA form, the CDR3 reads TGTGCCAGCAGCGTGGACAGGGGCCATGGCTACACCTTC. This sequence encodes CASSVDRGHGYTF.

This clonotype showed up just a few times. The chain links TRBV7-8 to TRBJ2-5, with D tentatively TRBD2 (6 bases). The germline V gene has CDR1 SGHVS and CDR2 FQNEAQ. The length of the CDR3 is 11 residues. Between the trimmed V and J ends, which lost 4 bases and 14 bases, there was a span of 14 bases. In nucleotides, the CDR3 is TGTGCCAGCAGCTCCCGGGACTTACCTTACTTC. Encoded protein: CASSSRDLPYF.

The sample holds a few counts of this clonotype. The V and J genes are TRBV4-2 and TRBJ2-7; tentative D call: TRBD1 (5 bases). Trimming pared 1 base from V and 7 bases from J, leaving 20 bases between. The length of the CDR3 is 16 residues. Germline loops: CDR1 LGHNA, CDR2 YNFKEQ. The CDR3 sequence is CASSQGWAGRLEEQYF. The CDR3 DNA is TGTGCCAGCAGCCAAGGGTGGGCAGGGCGATTAGAAGAGCAGTACTTC.

The chain combines TRBV2 with TRBJ2-5; the D call may be TRBD1 or TRBD2 (5 bases each). With 6 bases removed from V and 0 bases from J, the gap between germline ends came to 11 bases. CDR1 SNHLY and CDR2 FYNNEI come from the germline V gene. The CDR3 length is 14 residues. As DNA, the CDR3 is TGTGCCAGCAGCGGGACCGTCTACCAAGAGACCCAGTACTTC. Amino acids: CASSGTVYQETQYF.

This clonotype was detected a few times. The CDR3 region is CASRRLAGGQETQYF. CDR3 coding DNA: TGTGCCAGCAGGAGACTAGCGGGGGGGCAAGAGACCCAGTACTTC. The genes are TRBV2 and TRBJ2-5; 14 nucleotides line up with TRBD2. The CDR3 contains 15 residues. Germline V gives CDR1 SNHLY, CDR2 FYNNEI. The ends lost 6 bases at V and 2 bases at J; junction bases unmatched: 2.

The chain links TRBV20-1 to TRBJ2-5, with a tentative D call TRBD2 (6 bases). V dropped 3 bases and J dropped 4 bases, with 18 bases sitting between them. Germline lookup yields CDR1 DFQATT and CDR2 SNEGSKA (reference sequence). The length of the CDR3 is 15 residues. DNA of the CDR3: TGCAGTGCTAGTTTCGGCGGGGTTGCCAGAGAGACCCAGTACTTC. It translates to CSASFGGVARETQYF.

The V and J genes are TRBV2 and TRBJ2-3; TRBD2 matches at 13 bases. Germline CDR1 is SNHLY and CDR2 is FYNNEI. V lost 1 base and J lost 5; bases outside the gene matches: 6. CDR3 size: 17 residues. DNA for the CDR3: TGTGCCAGCAGTGAAGGAATACTAGCGGGGGGGGGAGATACGCAGTATTTT. It specifies CASSEGILAGGGDTQYF.

The chain couples TRBV27 to TRBJ2-7; D is perhaps TRBD1 (6 bases). CDR1 and CDR2 (germline): MNHEY, SMNVEV (reference sequence). Trimming left V 0 bases short and J 1 base short, with 7 bases between. The CDR3 is 14 amino acids. The CDR3 region has the DNA TGTGCCAGCAGTTTATCCGACAGGTCCTACGAGCAGTACTTC. It codes for CASSLSDRSYEQYF.